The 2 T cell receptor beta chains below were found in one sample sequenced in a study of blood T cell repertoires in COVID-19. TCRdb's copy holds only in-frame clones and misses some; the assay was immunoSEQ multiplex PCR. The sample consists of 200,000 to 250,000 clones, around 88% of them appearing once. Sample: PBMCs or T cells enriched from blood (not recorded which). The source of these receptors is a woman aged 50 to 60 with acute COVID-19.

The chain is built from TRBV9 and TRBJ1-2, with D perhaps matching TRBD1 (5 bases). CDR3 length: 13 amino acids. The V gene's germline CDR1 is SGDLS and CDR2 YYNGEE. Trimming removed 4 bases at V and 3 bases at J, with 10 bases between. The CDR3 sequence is CASSPGDYYGYTF. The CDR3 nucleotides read TGTGCCAGCAGCCCCGGGGACTACTATGGCTACACCTTC.

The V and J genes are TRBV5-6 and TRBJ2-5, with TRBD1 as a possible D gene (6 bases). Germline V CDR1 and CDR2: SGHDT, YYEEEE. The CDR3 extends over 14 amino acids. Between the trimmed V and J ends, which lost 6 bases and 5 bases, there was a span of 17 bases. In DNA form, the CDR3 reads TGTGCCAGCACCGTGAGTGGGGGCGCGGAGACCCAGTACTTC. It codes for CASTVSGGAETQYF.